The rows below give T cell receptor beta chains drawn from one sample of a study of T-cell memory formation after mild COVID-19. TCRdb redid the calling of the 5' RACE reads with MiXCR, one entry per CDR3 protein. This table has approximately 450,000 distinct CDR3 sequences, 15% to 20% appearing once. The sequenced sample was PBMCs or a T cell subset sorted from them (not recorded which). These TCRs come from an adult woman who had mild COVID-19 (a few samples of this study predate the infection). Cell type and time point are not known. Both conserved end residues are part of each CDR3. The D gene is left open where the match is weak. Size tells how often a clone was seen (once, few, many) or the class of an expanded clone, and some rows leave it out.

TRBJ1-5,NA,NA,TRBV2,CASTEGGSVNQPQHF,TGTGCCAGCACGGAGGGAGGCAGCGTCAATCAGCCCCAGCATTTT
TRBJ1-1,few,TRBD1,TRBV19,CASSWDRANTEAFF,TGTGCCAGTAGTTGGGACAGGGCGAACACTGAAGCTTTCTTT
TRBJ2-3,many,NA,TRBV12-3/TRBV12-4,CASSRTSTDTQYF,TGTGCCAGCAGTCGGACTAGCACAGATACGCAGTATTTT
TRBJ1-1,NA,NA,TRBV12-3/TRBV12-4,CASSLSPGGTNTEAFF,TGTGCCAGCAGTTTGAGCCCGGGGGGAACGAACACTGAAGCTTTCTTT
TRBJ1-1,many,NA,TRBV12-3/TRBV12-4,CASTSGTFEAFF,TGTGCCAGCACCTCCGGGACGTTTGAAGCTTTCTTT
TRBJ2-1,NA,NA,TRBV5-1,CASSFAGDEQFF,TGCGCCAGCAGCTTTGCGGGCGATGAGCAGTTCTTC
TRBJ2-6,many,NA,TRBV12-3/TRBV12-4,CASSFGGTGANVLTF,TGTGCCAGCAGTTTTGGCGGCACTGGGGCCAACGTCCTGACTTTC
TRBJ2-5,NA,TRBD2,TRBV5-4,CASSSLAGTGETQYF,TGTGCCAGCAGCTCCCTAGCGGGAACGGGAGAGACCCAGTACTTC
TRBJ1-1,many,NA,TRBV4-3,CASSQAPSNTEAFF,TGCGCCAGCAGCCAGGCCCCTTCGAACACTGAAGCTTTCTTT
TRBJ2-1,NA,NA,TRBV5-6,CASSFPAWRTSRVNEQFF,TGTGCCAGCAGCTTCCCTGCGTGGCGGACATCGAGGGTCAATGAGCAGTTCTTC
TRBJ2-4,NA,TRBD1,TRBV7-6,CASSRGQGGITKNIQYF,TGTGCCAGCAGCCGAGGACAGGGGGGCATAACCAAAAACATTCAGTACTTC
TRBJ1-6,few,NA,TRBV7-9,CASSFEGSSYNSPLHF,TGTGCCAGCAGCTTCGAAGGGAGCTCCTATAATTCACCCCTCCACTTT
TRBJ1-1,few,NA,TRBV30,CAWTPRGNTEAFF,TGTGCCTGGACACCTAGGGGGAACACTGAAGCTTTCTTT
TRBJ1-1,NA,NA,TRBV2,CASSARQVNTEAFF,TGTGCCAGCAGTGCTCGTCAGGTGAACACTGAAGCTTTCTTT
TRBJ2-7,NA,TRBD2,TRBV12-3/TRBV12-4,CASRASGRRYEQYF,TGTGCCAGCAGGGCTAGCGGACGTAGGTACGAGCAGTACTTC
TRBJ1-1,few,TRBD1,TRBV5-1,CASSQLPTGLNTEAFF,TGCGCCAGCAGCCAATTACCGACAGGGTTGAACACTGAAGCTTTCTTT
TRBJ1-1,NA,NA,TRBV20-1,CSARPQKGGGNTEAFF,TGCAGTGCTAGACCCCAAAAGGGTGGTGGGAACACTGAAGCTTTCTTT
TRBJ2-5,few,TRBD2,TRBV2,CASRSSGGIETQYF,TGTGCCAGCAGGTCTAGCGGGGGAATAGAGACCCAGTACTTC
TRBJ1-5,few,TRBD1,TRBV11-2,CASSLGQGRYQPQHF,TGTGCCAGCAGCCTGGGACAGGGCCGTTATCAGCCCCAGCATTTT
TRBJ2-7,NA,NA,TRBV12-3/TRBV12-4,CASSRRFRAHEQYF,TGTGCCAGCAGCCGTAGGTTCAGGGCCCACGAGCAGTACTTC
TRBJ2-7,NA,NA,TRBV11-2,CASSSGTSTYEQYF,TGTGCCAGCAGCTCCGGGACTTCGACCTACGAGCAGTACTTC
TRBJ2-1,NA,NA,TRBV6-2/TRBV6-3,CASSYVSVWSEQFF,TGTGCCAGCAGTTACGTTTCAGTTTGGTCTGAGCAGTTCTTC
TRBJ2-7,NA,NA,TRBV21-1,CASSFQRRHEQYF,TGTGCCAGCAGCTTTCAGCGCAGGCACGAGCAGTACTTC
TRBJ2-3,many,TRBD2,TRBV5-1,CASSLAPSGGLTSTDTQYF,TGCGCCAGCAGCTTGGCGCCTAGCGGGGGATTGACTAGCACAGATACGCAGTATTTT
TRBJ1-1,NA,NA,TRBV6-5,CASSHTGNTEAFF,TGTGCCAGCAGCCATACAGGTAACACTGAAGCTTTCTTT
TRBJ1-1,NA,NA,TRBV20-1,CSAPRGLGTEAFF,TGCAGTGCCCCGCGGGGGCTGGGCACTGAAGCTTTCTTT
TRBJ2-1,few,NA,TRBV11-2,CASSLGGLGEQFF,TGTGCCAGCAGCTTAGGTGGGCTGGGTGAGCAGTTCTTC
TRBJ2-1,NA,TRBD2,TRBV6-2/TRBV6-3,CASRLAGGQGGEQFF,TGTGCCAGCAGACTAGCGGGAGGGCAAGGGGGTGAGCAGTTCTTC
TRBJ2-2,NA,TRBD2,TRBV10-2,CASSDLAGAGTGELFF,TGCGCCAGCAGTGACCTAGCGGGGGCGGGCACCGGGGAGCTGTTTTTT
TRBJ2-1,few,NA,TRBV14,CASSHANEQFF,TGTGCCAGCAGCCATGCCAATGAGCAGTTCTTC
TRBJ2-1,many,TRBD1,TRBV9,CASSFGQGSYNEQFF,TGTGCCAGCAGCTTCGGACAGGGATCCTACAATGAGCAGTTCTTC
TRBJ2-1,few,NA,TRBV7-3,CASSLLGQSNEQFF,TGTGCCAGCAGCTTACTCGGGCAGAGCAATGAGCAGTTCTTC
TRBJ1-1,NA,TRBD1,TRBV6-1,CASNDRGSRNTEAFF,TGTGCCAGCAACGACAGGGGGTCTAGGAACACTGAAGCTTTCTTT
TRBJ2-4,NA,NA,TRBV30,CAWSDPGHIAKNIQYF,TGTGCCTGGAGTGATCCGGGACACATAGCCAAAAACATTCAGTACTTC
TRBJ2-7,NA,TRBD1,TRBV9,CASSVAGTGPTTEQYF,TGTGCCAGCAGCGTAGCTGGGACAGGGCCCACCACCGAGCAGTACTTC
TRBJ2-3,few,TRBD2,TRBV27,CASSLYLAGGADTQYF,TGTGCCAGCAGTTTGTATCTTGCGGGAGGGGCTGATACGCAGTATTTT
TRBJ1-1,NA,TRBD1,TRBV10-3,CAISADRGREAFF,TGTGCCATCAGTGCGGACAGGGGAAGGGAAGCTTTCTTT
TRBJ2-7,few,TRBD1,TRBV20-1,CSAREVRDRGRNEQYF,TGCAGTGCTAGAGAGGTCCGGGACAGGGGGCGTAACGAGCAGTACTTC
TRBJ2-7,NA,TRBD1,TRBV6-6,CASSSPGQTIYEQYF,TGTGCCAGCAGTTCCCCGGGACAGACTATCTACGAGCAGTACTTC
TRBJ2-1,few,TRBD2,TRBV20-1,CSAMTSGRHNEQFF,TGCAGTGCCATGACTAGCGGGAGGCACAATGAGCAGTTCTTC
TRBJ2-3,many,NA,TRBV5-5,CASSPYLPGHGGVGDTQYF,TGTGCCAGCAGCCCATACCTCCCGGGACACGGAGGAGTTGGAGATACGCAGTATTTT
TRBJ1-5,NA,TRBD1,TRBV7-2,CASAGDSHDQPQHF,TGTGCCAGTGCAGGGGACAGCCATGATCAGCCCCAGCATTTT
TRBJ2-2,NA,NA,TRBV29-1,CSGRLNGELFF,TGCAGCGGGAGACTGAACGGGGAGCTGTTTTTT
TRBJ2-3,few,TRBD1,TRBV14,CASSSVRDRVTDTQYF,TGTGCCAGCAGCTCGGTCCGGGACAGGGTGACAGATACGCAGTATTTT
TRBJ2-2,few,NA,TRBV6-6,CASRDGWNTGELFF,TGTGCCAGCAGAGACGGCTGGAACACCGGGGAGCTGTTTTTT
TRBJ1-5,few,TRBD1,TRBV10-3,CAISAGGRGQPQHF,TGTGCCATCAGTGCAGGGGGCAGGGGTCAGCCCCAGCATTTT
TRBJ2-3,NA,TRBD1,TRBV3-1,CASSQGNRGGDTQYF,TGTGCCAGCAGCCAAGGGAACAGGGGCGGAGATACGCAGTATTTT
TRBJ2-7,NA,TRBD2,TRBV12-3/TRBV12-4,CASSLSGRGREQYF,TGTGCCAGCAGCCTTAGCGGGAGGGGGCGGGAGCAGTACTTC
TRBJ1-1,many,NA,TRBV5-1,CASSLPGREGAFF,TGCGCCAGCAGCTTGCCAGGGCGAGAGGGAGCTTTCTTT
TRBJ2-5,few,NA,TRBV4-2,CASSQDWRGLGETQYF,TGTGCCAGCAGCCAAGATTGGCGGGGGCTGGGTGAGACCCAGTACTTC
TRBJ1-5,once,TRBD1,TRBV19,CASSPGQGRNGNQPQHF,TGTGCCAGTAGTCCAGGACAGGGGAGAAATGGCAATCAGCCCCAGCATTTT
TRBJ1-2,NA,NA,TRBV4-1,CASCLRRDEGYTF,TGCGCCAGCTGTCTCCGTAGGGACGAGGGCTACACCTTC
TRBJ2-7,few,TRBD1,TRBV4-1,CASSQRQGKASYEQYF,TGCGCCAGCAGCCAAAGACAGGGGAAGGCCTCCTACGAGCAGTACTTC
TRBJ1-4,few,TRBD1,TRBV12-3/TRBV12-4,CASRDRGQLFF,TGTGCCAGCAGAGACAGGGGGCAACTGTTTTTT
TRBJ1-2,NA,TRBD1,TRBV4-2,CASSQERGRQGRQGYTF,TGTGCCAGCAGCCAAGAGCGCGGACGACAGGGGAGGCAGGGCTACACCTTC
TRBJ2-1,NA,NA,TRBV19,CASRLDTRSYNEQFF,TGTGCCAGTAGGTTAGACACTCGCTCCTACAATGAGCAGTTCTTC
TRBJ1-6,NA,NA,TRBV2,CASRVVGSPLHF,TGTGCCAGCAGAGTGGTCGGCTCACCCCTCCACTTT
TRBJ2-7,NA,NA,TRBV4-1,CASSPYSMDSQAAYEQYF,TGCGCCAGCAGCCCTTACTCAATGGACAGCCAGGCGGCCTACGAGCAGTACTTC
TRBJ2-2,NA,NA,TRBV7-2,CASSLDLRDLSSRNTGELFF,TGTGCCAGCAGCCTCGACCTGCGGGACCTGTCTAGCCGGAACACCGGGGAGCTGTTTTTT
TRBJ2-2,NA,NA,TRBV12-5,CASCLVLYRQSRWTGELFF,TGTGCTAGTTGTTTGGTACTCTACAGGCAATCGAGGTGGACCGGGGAGCTGTTTTTT